This note documents a single T cell receptor beta chain sequence. These data belong to a study of blood T cell repertoires in COVID-19. Across the study: Italy, Spain and the United States were the sources of the convalescent and acute COVID-19 samples.

Sequenced by immunoSEQ multiplex PCR; TCRdb stores in-frame clones only, minus some. The repertoire has some 120,000 clones, 75% to 90% of them found once; the top ten carry more than 1.5%. The CDR3 is 13 amino acids. Per germline, CDR1 SQVTM and CDR2 ANQGSEA. V gave up 4 bases and J gave up 8 bases; unmatched junction bases: 9. Sequenced: peripheral blood. This chain links TRBV29-1 with TRBJ1-2; TRBD1 agrees at 8 bases. The source is a man aged 70 or older with acute or convalescent COVID-19. Written as DNA, the CDR3 is TGCAGCGTTGGCCCAGGGGGCGCAAGAGGCTACACCTTC. Protein product: CSVGPGGARGYTF.